This T cell receptor (beta chain) was obtained from a study of regulatory T cells in long-lasting Graves disease. The CDR3 covers 17 residues. Germline V CDR1 and CDR2: MDHEN, SYDVKM. Trimming took off 5 bases at V and 2 bases at J, with 20 bases between the two ends. Points from the study as a whole: Favored usage of TRBV28, TRBJ1-2 and TRBJ2-5 was recorded in persistent disease.

This clonotype was counted a single time. Its antigen remains unidentified. Assembly of TCR beta libraries relied on iRepertoire HTBI primers together with Arm-PCR of CDR3 regions. One entry per CDR3 protein, called by TCRdb with MiXCR from the multiplex PCR reads. The sample has 420,000 or so distinct CDR3 sequences, 20% to 30% seen once. As for time point: persistent/refractory GD, antithyroid drugs over 5 years with positive TRAb. From PBMCs, RNA was extracted and then used to make the TCR library. An approximately 10-milliliter sample of peripheral blood was drawn into EDTA tubes. This TCR came from a female donor with Graves disease. The chain joins TRBV28 to TRBJ2-3; D remains unclear. Sequences were derived from peripheral blood mononuclear cells (PBMCs), sampled when the disease was refractory, from a patient treated with antithyroid drugs. CDR3 in DNA: TGTGCCAGCAGTCCCTCCATAGGCAGGCTGGCCACAGATACGCAGTATTTT. It codes for CASSPSIGRLATDTQYF.